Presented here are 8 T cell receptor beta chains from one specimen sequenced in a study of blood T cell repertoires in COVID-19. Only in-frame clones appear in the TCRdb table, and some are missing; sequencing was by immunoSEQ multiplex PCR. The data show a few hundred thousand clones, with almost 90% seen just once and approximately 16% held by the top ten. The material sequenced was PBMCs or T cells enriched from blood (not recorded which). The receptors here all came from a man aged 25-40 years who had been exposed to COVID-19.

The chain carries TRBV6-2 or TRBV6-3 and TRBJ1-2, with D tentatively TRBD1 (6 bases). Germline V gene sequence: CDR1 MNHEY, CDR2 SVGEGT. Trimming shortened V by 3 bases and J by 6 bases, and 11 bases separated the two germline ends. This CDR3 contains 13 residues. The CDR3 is CASSYTTGHGYTF. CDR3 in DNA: TGTGCCAGCAGTTATACGACAGGTCATGGCTACACCTTC.

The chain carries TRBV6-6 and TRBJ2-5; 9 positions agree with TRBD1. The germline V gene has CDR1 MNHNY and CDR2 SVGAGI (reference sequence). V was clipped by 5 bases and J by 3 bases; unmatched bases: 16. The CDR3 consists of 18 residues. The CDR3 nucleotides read TGTGCCAGCAGTCGGGACAGGGTTTCGGGGGCCCGAAAAGAGACCCAGTACTTC. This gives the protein CASSRDRVSGARKETQYF.

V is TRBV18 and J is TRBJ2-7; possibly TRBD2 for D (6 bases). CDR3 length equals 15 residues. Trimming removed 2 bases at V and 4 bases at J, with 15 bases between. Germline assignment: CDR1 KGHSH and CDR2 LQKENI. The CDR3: CASSPRGREEYEQYF. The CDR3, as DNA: TGTGCCAGCTCACCAAGGGGCAGGGAGGAGTACGAGCAGTACTTC. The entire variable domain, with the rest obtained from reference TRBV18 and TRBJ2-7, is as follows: NAGVMQNPRHLVRRRGQEARLRCSPMKGHSHVYWYRQLPEEGLKFMVYLQKENIIDESGMPKERFSAEFPKEGPSILRIQQVVRGDSAAYFCASSPRGREEYEQYFGPGTRLTVT.

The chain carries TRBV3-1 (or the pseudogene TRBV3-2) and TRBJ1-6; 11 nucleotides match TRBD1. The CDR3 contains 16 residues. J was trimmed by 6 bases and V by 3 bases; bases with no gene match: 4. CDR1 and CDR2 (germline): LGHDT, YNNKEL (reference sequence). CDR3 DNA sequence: TGTGCCAGCAGCCATGGGACAGGGGGATTTAATTCACCCCTCCACTTT. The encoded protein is CASSHGTGGFNSPLHF.

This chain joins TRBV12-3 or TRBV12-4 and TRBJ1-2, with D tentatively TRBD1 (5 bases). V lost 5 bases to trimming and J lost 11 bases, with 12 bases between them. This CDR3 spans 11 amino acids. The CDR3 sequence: CASSQLTAYTF. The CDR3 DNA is TGTGCCAGCAGTCAACTGACAGCATACACCTTC.

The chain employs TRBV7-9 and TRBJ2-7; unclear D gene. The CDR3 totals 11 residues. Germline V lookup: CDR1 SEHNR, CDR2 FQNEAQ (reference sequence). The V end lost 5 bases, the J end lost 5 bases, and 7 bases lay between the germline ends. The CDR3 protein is CASSTSDEQYF. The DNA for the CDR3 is TGTGCCAGCAGCACCTCGGACGAGCAGTACTTC.

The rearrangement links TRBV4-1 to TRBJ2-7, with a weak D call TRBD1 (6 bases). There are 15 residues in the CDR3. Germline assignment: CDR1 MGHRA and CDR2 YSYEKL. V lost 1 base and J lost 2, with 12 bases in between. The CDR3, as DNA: TGCGCCAGCAGCCAAGTGGCGACAGGAACCTACGAGCAGTACTTC. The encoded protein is CASSQVATGTYEQYF.

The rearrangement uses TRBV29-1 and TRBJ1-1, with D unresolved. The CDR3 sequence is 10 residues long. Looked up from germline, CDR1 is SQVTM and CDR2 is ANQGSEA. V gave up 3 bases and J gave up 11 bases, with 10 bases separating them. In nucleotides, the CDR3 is TGCAGCGTTGAGTCCGAGGTGGCTTTCTTT. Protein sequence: CSVESEVAFF. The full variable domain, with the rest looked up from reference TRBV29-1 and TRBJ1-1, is SAVISQKPSRDICQRGTSLTIQCQVDSQVTMMFWYRQQPGQSLTLIATANQGSEATYESGFVIDKFPISRPNLTFSTLTVSNMSPEDSSIYLCSVESEVAFFGQGTRLTVV.